This is a list of T cell receptor beta chains from one sample in a study of spatial heterogeneity in lung cancer. TCRdb processed the 5' RACE reads anew with MiXCR; each CDR3 protein has one entry. The data contain 40,000 or so distinct CDR3 sequences, 4% to 6% of them singletons. Specimen: PBMCs, collected at surgery. Receptor source: a female donor with early-stage non-small cell lung cancer. The CDR3 runs from the conserved cysteine through the conserved F or W. Each record gives: V gene, D gene, J gene, clone size, CDR3 protein, CDR3 DNA. The D gene is left open where the match is weak. Expanded clones are given a class, and other clones once, few, many or no size at all.

>TRBV27|NA|TRBJ1-5|many
CASSFLNQPQHF
TGTGCCAGCAGTTTTCTCAATCAGCCCCAGCATTTT
>TRBV9|TRBD1|TRBJ2-4|many
CASSVQGAQEDIQYF
TGTGCCAGCAGCGTACAGGGGGCCCAGGAGGACATTCAGTACTTC
>TRBV18|NA|TRBJ2-3|many
CASSPRASLGDTQYF
TGTGCCAGCTCACCACGGGCTAGCTTAGGAGATACGCAGTATTTT
>TRBV6-5|TRBD1|TRBJ1-2|NA
CASSSRTGDYGYTF
TGTGCCAGCAGTTCCCGGACAGGGGACTATGGCTACACCTTC
>TRBV3-1|TRBD2|TRBJ2-1|many
CASSSIGRGSYNEQFF
TGTGCCAGCAGTTCCATCGGGAGGGGCTCCTACAATGAGCAGTTCTTC
>TRBV2|NA|TRBJ2-1|few
CASRETPGSRSNEQFF
TGTGCCAGCAGGGAAACTCCAGGGAGTAGGTCTAATGAGCAGTTCTTC
>TRBV4-2|TRBD1|TRBJ2-5|many
CASSQAGPGQGGETQYF
TGTGCCAGCAGCCAAGCTGGACCGGGACAGGGGGGAGAGACCCAGTACTTC
>TRBV20-1|NA|TRBJ2-7|many
CSAVGGSEQYF
TGCAGTGCTGTAGGGGGTAGCGAGCAGTACTTC
>TRBV19|TRBD1|TRBJ1-1|many
CASSIPGQENTEAFF
TGTGCCAGTAGTATTCCGGGACAGGAGAACACTGAAGCTTTCTTT
>TRBV18|TRBD2|TRBJ2-1|NA
CASSLGLGNEQFF
TGTGCCAGCTCACTGGGACTAGGTAATGAGCAGTTCTTC
>TRBV7-9|TRBD2|TRBJ2-7|many
CASVTSVGTISYEQYF
TGTGCCAGCGTCACATCGGTCGGGACTATTTCCTACGAGCAGTACTTC
>TRBV3-1|NA|TRBJ2-7|many
CASSWMNGEQYF
TGTGCCAGCAGCTGGATGAATGGGGAGCAGTACTTC
>TRBV19|TRBD1|TRBJ1-5|many
CARLGGTGGNQPQHF
TGTGCCAGGCTTGGGGGGACAGGGGGCAATCAGCCCCAGCATTTT